This entry lists 26 T cell receptor beta chains sequenced from one sample in a study of early T cells in non-severe SARS-CoV-2 infection. TCRdb analysed the 5' RACE reads with MiXCR anew, one entry per CDR3 protein. Of some 40,000 distinct CDR3 sequences in the sample, more than 4.5% were seen once. The sequencing used whole blood, collected at baseline. The receptors come from an adult who was a healthcare worker with PCR-confirmed SARS-CoV-2 infection or an uninfected control (not recorded which).

This clonotype has just a few counts. J is TRBJ1-1 and V is TRBV10-3; TRBD1 might be the D (5 bases). Germline CDR1 reads ENHRY; CDR2 reads SYGVKD. The CDR3 runs 15 residues. Trimming took off 3 bases at V and 8 bases at J, with 19 bases between the two ends. For the CDR3, the DNA is TGTGCCATCAGTGAATGGTTGGGCAGGGCTAAAGAAGCTTTCTTT. Encoded protein: CAISEWLGRAKEAFF.

This clonotype was seen only a few times. The chain employs TRBV2 and TRBJ1-2; TRBD1 is a possible D gene (5 bases). Germline V gene sequence: CDR1 SNHLY, CDR2 FYNNEI. Trimming removed 0 bases at V and 5 bases at J, with 10 bases between. The CDR3 spans 14 residues. The CDR3 coding sequence is TGTGCCAGCAGTGAAGCGCTTCGACAGTATGGCTACACCTTC. Its translation is CASSEALRQYGYTF.

This clonotype was seen at least ten times. The chain has TRBV6-2 or TRBV6-3 and TRBJ2-1; 11 bases fit TRBD2. Germline V lookup: CDR1 MNHEY, CDR2 SVGEGT. The trim removed 0 bases at V and 7 bases at J, leaving 8 bases unmatched. The CDR3 runs 17 residues. The CDR3 region is CASSYSRTSGSMNEQFF. The CDR3, as DNA: TGTGCCAGCAGTTACTCGAGAACTAGCGGGAGTATGAATGAGCAGTTCTTC.

The chain is built from TRBV4-3 and TRBJ2-1; D gene unclear. V was clipped by 0 bases and J by 1 base, with 13 bases between them. This CDR3 is 17 amino acids long. Per the germline V gene, CDR1 is LGHNA and CDR2 is YSLEER. Here the CDR3 reads CASSQDLASSSYNEQFF. For the CDR3, the DNA is TGCGCCAGCAGCCAAGATCTCGCCAGCTCTTCCTACAATGAGCAGTTCTTC.

This clonotype has more than one count but fewer than ten. The chain joins TRBV30 to TRBJ2-3, with 7 bases aligning to TRBD1. This CDR3 is built from 14 residues. Germline V gene data show CDR1 as GTSNPN and CDR2 as SVGIG (reference sequence). Trimming removed 0 bases from V and 1 base from J; junction bases left unmatched: 1. In DNA form, the CDR3 reads TGTGCCTGGAGTGTCACAGGGGGCACAGATACGCAGTATTTT. Its translation: CAWSVTGGTDTQYF.

The chain carries TRBV14 and TRBJ2-1; D is ambiguous. Trimming took 5 bases from V and 0 from J, leaving 23 bases between them. The germline V gene encodes CDR1 SGHDN and CDR2 FVKESK. The CDR3 contains 19 residues. CDR3 DNA: TGTGCCAGCAGCTCACGAAAAATCCTACCTCAGAGCTCCTACAATGAGCAGTTCTTC. Its protein product is CASSSRKILPQSSYNEQFF.

This clonotype occurred a few times. The chain has TRBV12-3 or TRBV12-4 and TRBJ2-4; the match to TRBD2 covers 8 bases. V was pared by 5 bases and J by 3 bases, with 12 bases of the junction left unmatched. The CDR3 spans 17 residues. The CDR3 DNA is TGTGCCAGCAGTCCGCGTGGTAGCGGGACGGTCAAAAACATTCAGTACTTC. Translated, it gives CASSPRGSGTVKNIQYF.

This clonotype has a handful of counts. The V call is TRBV14, the J call TRBJ2-2; D remains ambiguous. V was trimmed by 1 base and J by 8 bases, leaving 14 bases between them. This CDR3 has 15 amino acids. CDR1 SGHDN and CDR2 FVKESK come from the germline V gene. CDR3 sequence reads: CASSQGWTLLGELFF. For the CDR3, the DNA is TGTGCCAGCAGCCAAGGATGGACGCTGCTAGGGGAGCTGTTTTTT.

This clonotype was counted many times. The chain recombines TRBV20-1 with TRBJ1-6; 7 nucleotides line up with TRBD1. This CDR3 has 20 residues. With 5 bases clipped from V and 0 bases from J, the junction kept 19 bases outside the gene matches. Germline V gives CDR1 DFQATT, CDR2 SNEGSKA (reference sequence). The CDR3 sequence: CSARKTTGVSGSSYNSPLHF. CDR3 bases: TGCAGTGCTCGCAAAACTACAGGGGTCTCAGGTAGCTCCTATAATTCACCCCTCCACTTT.

This clonotype was counted ten times or more. The rearrangement links TRBV6-1 to TRBJ2-7; 7 bases agree with TRBD1. The CDR3 length is 14 residues. The germline V gene has CDR1 MNHNS and CDR2 SASEGT. V lost 3 bases, J lost 2 bases, and 4 bases stayed unmatched. CDR3 loop: CASSEGDRPYEQYV. The DNA for the CDR3 is TGTGCCAGCAGTGAGGGGGACAGACCCTACGAGCAGTACGTC.

This clonotype was counted ten times or more. This chain uses TRBV24-1 with TRBJ2-3; D not certain. From germline, CDR1 is KGHDR and CDR2 SFDVKD. The ends were cut back, 5 bases at V and 2 bases at J, with 10 bases in the middle. The CDR3 has 14 residues. The CDR3 is CATSGERTTDTQYF. DNA for the CDR3: TGTGCCACCAGTGGGGAAAGGACCACAGATACGCAGTATTTT.

This clonotype has at least ten counts. The CDR3 here is CASKDRGGDSNQPQHF. The CDR3 DNA follows: TGCGCCAGCAAAGACAGGGGCGGGGATAGCAATCAGCCCCAGCATTTT. V gene TRBV10-2 combines with J gene TRBJ1-5; 8 nucleotides agree with TRBD1. The CDR3 covers 16 residues. The trim removed 7 bases at V and 0 bases at J, leaving 8 bases unmatched. Per germline, CDR1 WSHSY and CDR2 SAAADI.

This clonotype was recorded at least ten times. This chain connects TRBV12-3 or TRBV12-4 to TRBJ1-2; D is ambiguous. CDR3 length: 11 amino acids. Trimming left V 6 bases short and J 5 bases short, with 7 bases between. CDR3 sequence: CASSGVYGYTF. As DNA, the CDR3 is TGTGCCAGCAGCGGAGTTTATGGCTACACCTTC.

This clonotype showed up many times. The chain carries TRBV30 and TRBJ1-1; D call uncertain. Deletions cut 0 bases from V and 5 bases from J, with 16 bases between. Germline CDR1 GTSNPN, CDR2 SVGIG (reference sequence). CDR3 length: 15 residues. CDR3 DNA: TGTGCCTGGAGTGTACTGGAAGACTACGGGACTGAAGCTTTCTTT. This codes for CAWSVLEDYGTEAFF.

In its sample, this clonotype was seen many times. The gene calls are TRBV11-3 and TRBJ2-1; D gene uncertain. CDR3 size: 12 residues. The germline V gene has CDR1 SGHNT and CDR2 YENEEA. V lost 5 bases and J lost 3, with 5 bases in between. The CDR3 is CASSGNYNEQFF. CDR3 bases: TGTGCCAGCAGCGGAAACTACAATGAGCAGTTCTTC.

Concerning this clonotype itself: Since a much larger clone is just one base distant, this may be a read error. The CDR3 nucleotides are TGCGCCAGCAGCTTTAGAACAGGCGGTGAAGCTTTCTTT. Translated: CASSFRTGGEAFF. This chain uses TRBV5-1 with TRBJ1-1, with D tentatively TRBD1 (5 bases). With 2 bases removed from V and 7 bases from J, the gap between germline ends came to 12 bases. Germline V gene sequence: CDR1 SGHRS, CDR2 YFSETQ. The CDR3 length is 13 residues. The variable domain in full, completed from reference TRBV5-1 and TRBJ1-1, reads KAGVTQTPRYLIKTRGQQVTLSCSPISGHRSVSWYQQTPGQGLQFLFEYFSETQRNKGNFPGRFSGRQFSNSRSEMNVSTLELGDSALYLCASSFRTGGEAFFGQGTRLTVV.

This clonotype was seen repeatedly, ten times or more. The chain uses TRBV6-2 or TRBV6-3 and TRBJ2-5; TRBD2 matches at 7 bases. Germline-derived CDR1 and CDR2 are MNHEY and SVGEGT. V shed 0 bases, J shed 5 bases, and the junction held 9 bases outside the gene matches. The CDR3 contains 16 residues. CDR3 nucleotide sequence: TGTGCCAGCAGTTACTCGGCGGGAGAACGCCGGGAGACCCAGTACTTC. It is translated as CASSYSAGERRETQYF.

This clonotype was seen repeatedly, ten times or more. The genes are TRBV20-1 and TRBJ1-5; D ambiguous. The CDR3 extends over 15 amino acids. V was pared by 6 bases and J by 0 bases, with 15 bases between. CDR1 and CDR2 from the germline V gene are DFQATT and SNEGSKA (reference sequence). The CDR3 sequence: CSAPRGAYSNQPQHF. The CDR3 nucleotides read TGCAGTGCACCCCGTGGCGCCTATAGCAATCAGCCCCAGCATTTT.

This clonotype was detected ten times or more. The chain uses TRBV19 and TRBJ2-5; 7 bases match TRBD2. The junction had 8 bases not matched to a gene; V was cut back by 5 bases and J by 2 bases. The CDR3 extends over 15 amino acids. CDR1 is LNHDA, CDR2 SQIVND, per germline (reference sequence). This CDR3 is CASSPLGRKQETQYF. The CDR3 DNA is TGTGCCAGTAGTCCCCTCGGGAGGAAGCAAGAGACCCAGTACTTC.

This clonotype was detected many times. V gene TRBV12-3 or TRBV12-4 combines with J gene TRBJ1-5; the D is unclear. This CDR3 region has 13 residues. The V end lost 3 bases, the J end lost 8 bases, and 11 bases lay between the germline ends. CDR3 amino acids: CASSFGGLEPQHF. CDR3 in DNA: TGTGCCAGCAGTTTTGGTGGTTTAGAGCCCCAGCATTTT.

In its sample, this clonotype was seen a few times. The genes are TRBV18 and TRBJ2-7; D uncertain. This CDR3 is 13 amino acids long. Germline-derived CDR1 and CDR2 are KGHSH and LQKENI. The V and J ends lost 4 bases and 5 bases respectively, with 12 bases between them. CDR3 DNA sequence: TGTGCCAGCTCACTGAAGGACGCCAACGAGCAGTACTTC. This sequence encodes CASSLKDANEQYF.

There are many counts of this clonotype. CDR3 sequence reads: CASSLAQGPYEQYF. DNA of the CDR3: TGTGCCAGCAGCTTAGCACAGGGCCCCTACGAGCAGTACTTC. The chain is built from TRBV7-2 and TRBJ2-7; weak D call: TRBD1 (6 bases). V was pared by 0 bases and J by 2 bases, with 8 bases between. The CDR3 length is 14 residues. Germline loops: CDR1 SGHTA, CDR2 FQGNSA.

In its sample, this clonotype was seen many times. The genes are TRBV7-8 and TRBJ1-1; 7 bases are shared with TRBD1. The CDR3 runs to 17 residues. J was trimmed by 0 bases and V by 4 bases; bases with no gene match: 11. The germline V gene has CDR1 SGHVS and CDR2 FQNEAQ. This CDR3 reads CASSSRDSGTMNTEAFF. The DNA for the CDR3 is TGTGCCAGCAGCTCGCGGGACAGTGGCACCATGAACACTGAAGCTTTCTTT.

V and J are TRBV6-1 and TRBJ1-1, with D hard to call. The CDR3 is 13 amino acids. Trimming removed 3 bases at V and 11 bases at J, with 16 bases between. Germline assignment: CDR1 MNHNS and CDR2 SASEGT. The CDR3 is CASSEVGISEAFF. The CDR3 nucleotides read TGTGCCAGCAGTGAGGTTGGGATCTCCGAGGCTTTCTTT.

This clonotype was recorded at least ten times. J is TRBJ1-1 and V is TRBV29-1; D not certain. Germline V gives CDR1 SQVTM, CDR2 ANQGSEA. V was shortened by 3 bases and J by 5 bases, with 13 bases between the two germline ends. The CDR3 extends over 13 amino acids. The CDR3 DNA follows: TGCAGCGTTGACGGACGGCGGGGTACTGAAGCTTTCTTT. Translation gives CSVDGRRGTEAFF.

This chain links TRBV3-1 with TRBJ2-7; the match to TRBD2 covers 8 bases. The length of the CDR3 is 19 residues. The germline V gene encodes CDR1 LGHDT and CDR2 YNNKEL (reference sequence). V was clipped by 1 base and J by 9 bases; unmatched bases: 23. The CDR3 nucleotides read TGTGCCAGCAGCCAAGTCTGGTCTAGCGGGTACACCCACTACGAGGGGCAGTACTTC. This gives the protein CASSQVWSSGYTHYEGQYF.